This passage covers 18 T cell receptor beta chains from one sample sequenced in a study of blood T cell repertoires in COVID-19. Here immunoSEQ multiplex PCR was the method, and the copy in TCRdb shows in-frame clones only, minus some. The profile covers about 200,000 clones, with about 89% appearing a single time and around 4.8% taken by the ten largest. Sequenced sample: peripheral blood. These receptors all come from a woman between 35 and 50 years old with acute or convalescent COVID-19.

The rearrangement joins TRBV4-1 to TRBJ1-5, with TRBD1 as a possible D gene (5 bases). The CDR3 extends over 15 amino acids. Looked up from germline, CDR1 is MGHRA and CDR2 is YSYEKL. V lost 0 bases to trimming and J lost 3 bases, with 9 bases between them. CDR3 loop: CASSQDEQDNQPQHF. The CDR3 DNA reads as TGCGCCAGCAGCCAAGATGAACAGGACAATCAGCCCCAGCATTTT.

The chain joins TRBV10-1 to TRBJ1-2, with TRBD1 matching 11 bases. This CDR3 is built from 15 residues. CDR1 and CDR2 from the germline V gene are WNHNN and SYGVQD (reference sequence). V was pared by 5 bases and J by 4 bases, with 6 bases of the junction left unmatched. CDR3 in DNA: TGCGCCAGCAGTCCTGGACAGGGGGCTTTCTATGGCTACACCTTC. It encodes CASSPGQGAFYGYTF.

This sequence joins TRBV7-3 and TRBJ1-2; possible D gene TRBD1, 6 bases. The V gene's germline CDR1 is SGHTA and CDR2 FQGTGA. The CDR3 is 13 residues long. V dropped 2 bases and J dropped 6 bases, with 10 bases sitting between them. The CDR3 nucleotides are TGTGCCAGCAGCTTACTCTGGGGGCATGGCTACACCTTC. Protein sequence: CASSLLWGHGYTF.

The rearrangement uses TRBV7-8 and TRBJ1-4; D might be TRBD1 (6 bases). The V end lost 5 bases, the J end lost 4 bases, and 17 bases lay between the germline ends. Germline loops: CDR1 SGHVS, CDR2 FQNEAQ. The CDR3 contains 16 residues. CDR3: CASSPHSGQSNEKLFF. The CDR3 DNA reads TGTGCCAGCAGCCCACATTCGGGACAAAGTAATGAAAAACTGTTTTTT. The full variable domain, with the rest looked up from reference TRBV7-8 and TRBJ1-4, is GAGVSQSPRYKVAKRGQDVALRCDPISGHVSLFWYQQALGQGPEFLTYFQNEAQLDKSGLPSDRFFAERPEGSVSTLKIQRTQQEDSAVYLCASSPHSGQSNEKLFFGSGTQLSVL.

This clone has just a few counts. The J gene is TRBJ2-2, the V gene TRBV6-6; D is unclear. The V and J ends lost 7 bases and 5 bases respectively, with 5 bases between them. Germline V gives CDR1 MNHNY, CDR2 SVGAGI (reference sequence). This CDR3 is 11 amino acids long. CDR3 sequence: CASTLTGELFF. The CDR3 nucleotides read TGTGCCAGCACCCTAACCGGGGAGCTGTTTTTT.

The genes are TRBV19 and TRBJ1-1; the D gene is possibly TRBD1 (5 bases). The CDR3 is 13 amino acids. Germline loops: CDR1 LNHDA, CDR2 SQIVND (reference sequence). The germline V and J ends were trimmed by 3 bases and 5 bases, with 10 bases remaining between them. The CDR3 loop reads CASSIAGLTEAFF. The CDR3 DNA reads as TGTGCCAGTAGTATCGCGGGGCTAACTGAAGCTTTCTTT.

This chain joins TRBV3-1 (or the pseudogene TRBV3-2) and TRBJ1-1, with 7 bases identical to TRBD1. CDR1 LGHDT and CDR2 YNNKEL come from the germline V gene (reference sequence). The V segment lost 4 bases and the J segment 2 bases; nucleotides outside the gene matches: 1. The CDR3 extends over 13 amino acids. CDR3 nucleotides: TGTGCCAGCAGCCGGACAGGTAACACTGAAGCTTTCTTT. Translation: CASSRTGNTEAFF.

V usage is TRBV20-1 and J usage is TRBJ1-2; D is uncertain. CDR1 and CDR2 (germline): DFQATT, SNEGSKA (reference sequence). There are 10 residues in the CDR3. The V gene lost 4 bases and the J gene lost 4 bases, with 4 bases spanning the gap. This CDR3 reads CSANSYGYTF. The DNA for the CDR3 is TGCAGTGCTAATAGCTATGGCTACACCTTC.

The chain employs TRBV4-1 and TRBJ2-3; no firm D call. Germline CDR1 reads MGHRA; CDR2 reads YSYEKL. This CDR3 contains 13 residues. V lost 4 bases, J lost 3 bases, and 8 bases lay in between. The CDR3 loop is CASSLLGTDTQYF. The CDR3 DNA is TGCGCCAGCAGCCTTCTAGGTACAGATACGCAGTATTTT.

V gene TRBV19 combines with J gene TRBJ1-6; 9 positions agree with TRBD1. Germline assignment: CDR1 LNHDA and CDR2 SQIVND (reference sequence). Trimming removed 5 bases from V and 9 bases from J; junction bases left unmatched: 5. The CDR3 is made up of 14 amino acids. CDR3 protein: CASSRTGEGSPLHF. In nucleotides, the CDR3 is TGTGCCAGTAGTCGGACAGGGGAAGGTTCACCCCTCCACTTT.

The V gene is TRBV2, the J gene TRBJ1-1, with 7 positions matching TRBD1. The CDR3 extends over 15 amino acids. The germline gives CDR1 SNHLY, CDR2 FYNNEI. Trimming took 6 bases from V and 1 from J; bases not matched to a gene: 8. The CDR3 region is CASSLPGQKNTEAFF. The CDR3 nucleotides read TGTGCCAGCAGCCTCCCGGGACAGAAGAACACTGAAGCTTTCTTT.

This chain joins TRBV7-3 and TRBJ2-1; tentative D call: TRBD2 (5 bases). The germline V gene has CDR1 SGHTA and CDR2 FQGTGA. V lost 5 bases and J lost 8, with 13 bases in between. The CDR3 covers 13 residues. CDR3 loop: CASSVGVSDEQFF. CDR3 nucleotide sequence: TGTGCCAGCAGCGTCGGGGTCTCAGATGAGCAGTTCTTC.

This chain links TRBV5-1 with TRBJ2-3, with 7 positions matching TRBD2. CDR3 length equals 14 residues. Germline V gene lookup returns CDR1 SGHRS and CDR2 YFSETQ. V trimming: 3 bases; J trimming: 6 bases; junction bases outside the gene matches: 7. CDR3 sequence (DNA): TGCGCCAGCAGCTGGGAGGGGCCTCGGGATACGCAGTATTTT. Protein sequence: CASSWEGPRDTQYF.

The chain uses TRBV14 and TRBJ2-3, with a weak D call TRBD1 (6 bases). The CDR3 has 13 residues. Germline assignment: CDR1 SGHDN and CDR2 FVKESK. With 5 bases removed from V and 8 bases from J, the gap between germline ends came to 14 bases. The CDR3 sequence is CASSAQGLGTQYF. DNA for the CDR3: TGTGCCAGCAGCGCGCAGGGGTTGGGTACGCAGTATTTT.

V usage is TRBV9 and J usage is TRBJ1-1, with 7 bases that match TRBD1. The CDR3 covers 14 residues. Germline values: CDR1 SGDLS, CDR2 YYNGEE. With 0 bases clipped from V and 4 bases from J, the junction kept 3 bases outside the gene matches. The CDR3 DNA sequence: TGTGCCAGCAGCGTAGACCCAGGGGGCACTGAAGCTTTCTTT. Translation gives CASSVDPGGTEAFF. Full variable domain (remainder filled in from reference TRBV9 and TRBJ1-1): DSGVTQTPKHLITATGQRVTLRCSPRSGDLSVYWYQQSLDQGLQFLIQYYNGEERAKGNILERFSAQQFPDLHSELNLSSLELGDSALYFCASSVDPGGTEAFFGQGTRLTVV.

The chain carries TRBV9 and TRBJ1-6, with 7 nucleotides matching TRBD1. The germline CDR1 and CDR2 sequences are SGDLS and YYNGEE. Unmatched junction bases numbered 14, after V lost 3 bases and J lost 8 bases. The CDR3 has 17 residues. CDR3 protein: CASSAGTETYSYSPLHF. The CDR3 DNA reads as TGTGCCAGCAGCGCGGGGACAGAGACATATAGTTATTCACCCCTCCACTTT.

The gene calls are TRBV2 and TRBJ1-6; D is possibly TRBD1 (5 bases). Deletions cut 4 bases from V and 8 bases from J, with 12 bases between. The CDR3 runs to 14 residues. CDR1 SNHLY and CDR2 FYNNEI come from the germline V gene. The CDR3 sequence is CASSGQGVYSPLHF. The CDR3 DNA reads TGTGCCAGCAGTGGGCAGGGTGTGTATTCACCCCTCCACTTT. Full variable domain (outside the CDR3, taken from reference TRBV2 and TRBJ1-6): EPEVTQTPSHQVTQMGQEVILRCVPISNHLYFYWYRQILGQKVEFLVSFYNNEISEKSEIFDDQFSVERPDGSNFTLKIRSTKLEDSAMYFCASSGQGVYSPLHFGNGTRLTVT.

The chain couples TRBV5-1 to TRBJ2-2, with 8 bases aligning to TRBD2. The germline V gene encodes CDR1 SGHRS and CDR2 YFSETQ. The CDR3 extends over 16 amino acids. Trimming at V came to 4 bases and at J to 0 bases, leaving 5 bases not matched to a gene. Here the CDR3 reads CASSLLAGPNTGELFF. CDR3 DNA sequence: TGCGCCAGCAGCCTTCTAGCGGGTCCGAACACCGGGGAGCTGTTTTTT.